This T cell receptor beta chain was recovered during a study of cytomegalovirus exposure and HLA in healthy donors. The PCR made use of 60 Vbeta and 13 Jbeta primers. TCRdb's table, derived via immunoSEQ multiplex PCR, lists solely in-frame clones and lacks some. The table lists 150,000 to 200,000 clones, 75% to 90% of them singletons. The ends lost 5 bases at V and 6 bases at J; junction bases unmatched: 8. The CDR3 consists of 16 residues. Germline V gene data show CDR1 as LNHDA and CDR2 as SQIVND (reference sequence). The chain carries TRBV19 and TRBJ2-1, with 12 bases identical to TRBD2. The TCR was taken from a woman younger than 35 in good health and CMV-seronegative. Specimen: PBMCs. The CDR3: CASSPSSGGALNEQFF. DNA for the CDR3: TGTGCCAGTAGTCCTTCTAGCGGGGGGGCCCTCAATGAGCAGTTCTTC.